The 20 T cell receptor beta chains in this list originate from one sample, sequenced in a study of blood T cell repertoires in COVID-19. Using immunoSEQ multiplex PCR, the repertoire was profiled, and TCRdb retains in-frame clones only, with some absent. The sample gives roughly 300,000 clones, roughly 86% of which show up once; approximately 1.5% is in the top ten. Sequencing was done on a sample of peripheral blood. These receptors came from a woman aged 45-60 years with acute or convalescent COVID-19.

The chain has TRBV21-1 and TRBJ2-1; TRBD2, the table's D call, was not compared with the DNA. TRBV21-1 corresponds to a pseudogene. CDR3 size: 15 residues. In DNA, the CDR3 is TGTGCCAGCAGCCCCGGGACTACCACTCGCAATGAGCAGTTCTTC. Translation gives CASSPGTTTRNEQFF.

The CDR3 region is CATSRTGGITNEKLFF. CDR3 coding DNA: TGTGCCACCAGCAGGACAGGGGGCATAACTAATGAAAAACTGTTTTTT. This rearrangement joins TRBV15 to TRBJ1-4; 10 bases line up with TRBD1. The CDR3 contains 16 residues. CDR1 and CDR2 (germline): LNHNV, YYDKDF (reference sequence). With V trimmed by 3 bases and J by 1 base, 2 bases remained unmatched. Based on the CDR3 plus reference TRBV15 and TRBJ1-4, the full variable domain is DAMVIQNPRYQVTQFGKPVTLSCSQTLNHNVMYWYQQKSSQAPKLLFHYYDKDFNNEADTPDNFQSRRPNTSFCFLDIRSPGLGDTAMYLCATSRTGGITNEKLFFGSGTQLSVL.

This clone was counted between two and nine times. The chain uses TRBV28 and TRBJ2-5, with a tentative D call TRBD2 (7 bases). The CDR3 contains 14 residues. V lost 7 bases to trimming and J lost 6 bases, with 18 bases between them. Germline-derived CDR1 and CDR2 are MDHEN and SYDVKM. CDR3 in amino acids: CASIEGGNGKTQYF. DNA of the CDR3: TGTGCCAGCATAGAGGGGGGGAATGGGAAGACCCAGTACTTC.

The CDR3 sequence is CASSLAGTSGYEQYF. For the CDR3, the DNA is TGTGCCAGCAGCTTAGCAGGGACTAGCGGGTACGAGCAGTACTTC. The chain uses TRBV7-8 and TRBJ2-7; 12 bases align to TRBD2. CDR1 is SGHVS, CDR2 FQNEAQ, per germline. The CDR3 contains 15 residues. V lost 0 bases to trimming and J lost 4 bases; unmatched junction nucleotides: 1.

This clone occurred once. The chain employs TRBV6-5 and TRBJ2-1, with a tentative D call TRBD1 (6 bases). Germline CDR1 reads MNHEY; CDR2 reads SVGAGI. V was clipped by 7 bases and J by 7 bases, with 17 bases between them. CDR3 length: 14 amino acids. CDR3 region: CASTQGLAINEQFF. The DNA of the CDR3 is TGTGCCAGCACCCAGGGGCTAGCTATTAATGAGCAGTTCTTC.

As regards this clone: In the same sample, other DNA sequences code for this CDR3. This sequence joins TRBV9 and TRBJ1-6, with D possibly TRBD1 on 5 matching bases. Germline V gene lookup returns CDR1 SGDLS and CDR2 YYNGEE. The V end was cut by 2 bases, the J end by 0 bases, with 6 bases between. The CDR3 extends over 15 amino acids. The CDR3 coding sequence is TGTGCCAGCAGCGTCGGGGGCTCCTATAATTCACCCCTCCACTTT. The encoded protein is CASSVGGSYNSPLHF. Based on the CDR3 plus reference TRBV9 and TRBJ1-6, the full variable domain is DSGVTQTPKHLITATGQRVTLRCSPRSGDLSVYWYQQSLDQGLQFLIQYYNGEERAKGNILERFSAQQFPDLHSELNLSSLELGDSALYFCASSVGGSYNSPLHFGNGTRLTVT.

The chain couples TRBV19 to TRBJ1-3, with 9 nucleotides matching TRBD1. After removal of 6 bases from V and 2 bases from J, the junction contained 8 bases not matched to a gene. This CDR3 has 16 residues. Germline V lookup: CDR1 LNHDA, CDR2 SQIVND (reference sequence). The CDR3 loop reads CASSGTGLFAGNTIYF. Written as DNA, the CDR3 is TGTGCCAGTAGCGGGACAGGGTTGTTCGCTGGAAACACCATATATTTT. Full variable domain (rest looked up from reference TRBV19 and TRBJ1-3): DGGITQSPKYLFRKEGQNVTLSCEQNLNHDAMYWYRQDPGQGLRLIYYSQIVNDFQKGDIAEGYSVSREKKESFPLTVTSAQKNPTAFYLCASSGTGLFAGNTIYFGEGSWLTVV.

The chain recombines TRBV24-1 with TRBJ1-2; 7 positions match TRBD1. CDR1 is KGHDR, CDR2 SFDVKD, per germline. CDR3 length: 15 residues. After removal of 4 bases from V and 6 bases from J, the junction contained 10 bases not matched to a gene. The CDR3 region has the DNA TGTGCCACCAGTGAAAGGGACAGTTCCTCTGATGGCTACACCTTC. Protein: CATSERDSSSDGYTF.

This sequence joins TRBV7-2 and TRBJ1-6, with D uncertain. V gave up 3 bases and J gave up 0 bases, with 3 bases separating them. CDR3 length: 14 residues. CDR1 is SGHTA and CDR2 is FQGNSA in the germline V gene. The CDR3 loop reads CASSLSSYNSPLHF. The CDR3 coding sequence is TGTGCCAGCAGCTTGAGCTCCTATAATTCACCCCTCCACTTT. The full variable domain, rest sourced from reference TRBV7-2 and TRBJ1-6, is GAGVSQSPSNKVTEKGKDVELRCDPISGHTALYWYRQSLGQGLEFLIYFQGNSAPDKSGLPSDRFSAERTGGSVSTLTIQRTQQEDSAVYLCASSLSSYNSPLHFGNGTRLTVT.

The chain recombines TRBV19 with TRBJ2-1; maybe TRBD2 (6 bases). The CDR3 loop spans 16 amino acids. CDR1 LNHDA and CDR2 SQIVND come from the germline V gene (reference sequence). Trimming removed 6 bases from V and 2 bases from J, with 17 bases in between. The DNA for the CDR3 is TGTGCCAGTAGAGACTCGGAGGGCCGACCCTACAATGAGCAGTTCTTC. Translating gives CASRDSEGRPYNEQFF.

This clone was detected only once. The gene calls are TRBV28 and TRBJ1-2, with D possibly being TRBD1 (6 bases). Per germline, CDR1 MDHEN and CDR2 SYDVKM. V was pared by 6 bases and J by 4 bases, with 15 bases between. The CDR3 runs to 14 residues. Here the CDR3 reads CASRTSGGAYGYTF. The CDR3 nucleotides are TGTGCCAGCAGGACCTCGGGGGGCGCCTATGGCTACACCTTC.

This clone has only one observation. The chain has TRBV9 and TRBJ2-1; 8 nucleotides agree with TRBD2. With 0 bases clipped from V and 9 bases from J, the junction kept 5 bases outside the gene matches. The CDR3 runs to 14 residues. Germline V gene sequence: CDR1 SGDLS, CDR2 YYNGEE. The CDR3 bases are TGTGCCAGCAGCGTAGATGGCGGGAGGCGTGAGCAGTTCTTC. Amino acids: CASSVDGGRREQFF.

The chain couples TRBV24-1 to TRBJ2-5; 8 bases match TRBD1. V dropped 4 bases and J dropped 4; count of bases not matched to a gene: 10. Per germline, CDR1 KGHDR and CDR2 SFDVKD. The CDR3 totals 16 residues. The CDR3 sequence: CATSDNGQGIRETQYF. CDR3 nucleotides: TGTGCCACCAGTGACAACGGACAGGGAATTCGAGAGACCCAGTACTTC.

The chain uses TRBV30 and TRBJ1-5, with 8 positions matching TRBD1. There are 14 residues in the CDR3. Germline CDR1 is GTSNPN and CDR2 is SVGIG (reference sequence). J gave up 4 bases and V 1 base, and 3 bases lay outside the gene matches. CDR3 sequence (DNA): TGTGCCTGGAGTGGGACAGGGCTAAATCAGCCCCAGCATTTT. As protein: CAWSGTGLNQPQHF.

The chain employs TRBV3-1 (or the pseudogene TRBV3-2) and TRBJ2-5; tentative D call: TRBD1 (6 bases). CDR3 length: 15 residues. V was trimmed by 3 bases and J by 5 bases, leaving 16 bases between them. The germline V gene has CDR1 LGHDT and CDR2 YNNKEL (reference sequence). The CDR3, as DNA: TGTGCCAGCAGCCAGGAGAGCAGGGGCTTCGAGACCCAGTACTTC. This translates into CASSQESRGFETQYF.

The chain recombines TRBV2 with TRBJ1-6, with TRBD1 matching 8 bases. Trimming at V came to 11 bases and at J to 3 bases, leaving 9 bases not matched to a gene. Germline V gives CDR1 SNHLY, CDR2 FYNNEI. The CDR3 has 15 amino acids. The CDR3 loop is CAGDIGTGYNSPLHF. The CDR3 DNA sequence: TGTGCCGGGGACATCGGGACAGGCTATAATTCACCCCTCCACTTT.

This chain uses TRBV19 with TRBJ1-2; D is undetermined. V lost 1 base, J lost 3 bases, and 12 bases lay in between. The CDR3 sequence is 15 residues long. In germline, CDR1 is LNHDA, CDR2 SQIVND (reference sequence). The CDR3 reads CASSIGAAQHYGYTF. The DNA of the CDR3 is TGTGCCAGTAGTATAGGGGCCGCGCAACACTATGGCTACACCTTC.

CDR3 coding DNA: TGTGCCAGCAGTTCGCGTGGACTAGCATCCACTTACGAGCAGTACTTC. This encodes CASSSRGLASTYEQYF. The chain carries TRBV27 and TRBJ2-7; the match to TRBD2 covers 8 bases. The CDR3 is 16 amino acids. Trimming removed 4 bases from V and 4 bases from J; junction bases left unmatched: 12. Germline V gene sequence: CDR1 MNHEY, CDR2 SMNVEV (reference sequence).

This clone is a singleton in its sample. V gene TRBV5-4 combines with J gene TRBJ1-6; 7 bases map to TRBD1. V trimming: 4 bases; J trimming: 0 bases; junction bases outside the gene matches: 7. Looked up from germline, CDR1 is SGHNT and CDR2 is YYREEE (reference sequence). The CDR3 contains 17 residues. The CDR3 protein is CASSPGTVGSYNSPLHF. CDR3 DNA: TGTGCCAGCAGCCCCGGGACAGTGGGCTCCTATAATTCACCCCTCCACTTT.

The V call is TRBV5-4, the J call TRBJ1-4; tentatively, D is TRBD1 (6 bases). The CDR3 spans 17 residues. V shed 2 bases and J shed 6 bases, with 20 bases lying between them. Germline V gene lookup returns CDR1 SGHNT and CDR2 YYREEE (reference sequence). CDR3 DNA sequence: TGTGCCAGCAGCTTAGGGCCACAGGGTAACGTGGATGAAAAACTGTTTTTT. Amino acids: CASSLGPQGNVDEKLFF.